The clone carrying this T cell receptor beta chain was found once. Antigen: not known. The ends were cut back, 2 bases at V and 6 bases at J, with 9 bases in the middle. This CDR3 is built from 13 residues. Germline V gene data show CDR1 as MGHRA and CDR2 as YSYEKL. TCRdb's table, derived via immunoSEQ multiplex PCR, lists solely in-frame clones and lacks some. The sample shows around 2.5 million clones, 80% to 95% of them seen only once. The data were taken from a study of shared clonotypes between healthy human individuals. Study results and limitations: A generally larger estimated richness was seen in naive subsets than in memory subsets.

V is TRBV4-1 and J is TRBJ2-3; D not resolved. The sequencing input was naive CD4+ T cells from PBMCs. Subset defined: CD45RA+ positively selected. The sequence derives from a man aged 18 to 30 in good health. Some clones in this sample may be carry-over from other donors' samples. CDR3 amino acids: CASSQLPKDTQYF. Written as DNA, the CDR3 is TGCGCCAGCAGCCAACTTCCGAAGGATACGCAGTATTTT.